The 9 T cell receptor beta chains reported below all come from one sample, sequenced in a study of control samples from healthy donors and cancer patients. Data came from immunoSEQ multiplex PCR; TCRdb stores just in-frame clones and leaves some out. The top ten clones hold about 12% of a sample with around 140,000 clones, roughly 92% of them seen once. Sequenced input: blood. All receptors come from a man aged 40-55 years in good health.

V and J are TRBV28 and TRBJ2-7; 7 bases match TRBD1. CDR1 is MDHEN, CDR2 SYDVKM, per germline. J lost 3 bases, V lost 1 base, and 3 bases had no gene match. The CDR3 consists of 14 residues. Here the CDR3 DNA reads TGTGCCAGCAGTTTATCCCCAGGGGGCTACGAGCAGTACTTC. Translated: CASSLSPGGYEQYF.

The V gene is TRBV4-1, the J gene TRBJ2-7; 7 bases map to TRBD1. CDR1 and CDR2 (germline): MGHRA, YSYEKL. J was trimmed by 5 bases and V by 7 bases; bases with no gene match: 11. CDR3 length: 14 residues. CDR3 sequence (DNA): TGCGCCAGCACGAGGGGGCCCCTGGAGCACGAGCAGTACTTC. Its translation is CASTRGPLEHEQYF.

The chain is built from TRBV18 and TRBJ2-1; D is unclear. The ends were cut back, 1 base at V and 3 bases at J, with 4 bases in the middle. Germline CDR1 reads KGHSH; CDR2 reads LQKENI. The CDR3 length is 13 residues. The CDR3 is CASSPRDYNEQFF. The CDR3 bases are TGTGCCAGCTCACCACGGGACTACAATGAGCAGTTCTTC.

This chain connects TRBV30 to TRBJ2-7, with 12 nucleotides matching TRBD2. In germline, CDR1 is GTSNPN, CDR2 SVGIG (reference sequence). J lost 2 bases, V lost 1 base, and 6 bases had no gene match. The CDR3 loop spans 16 amino acids. CDR3 protein: CAWSALGLAGPYEQYF. As DNA, the CDR3 is TGTGCCTGGAGTGCCCTGGGACTAGCGGGCCCCTACGAGCAGTACTTC.

The rearrangement uses TRBV6-6 and TRBJ1-4; TRBD1 agrees at 7 bases. The CDR3 is 20 amino acids. Germline lookup yields CDR1 MNHNY and CDR2 SVGAGI (reference sequence). Trimming removed 5 bases from V and 0 bases from J; junction bases left unmatched: 18. The CDR3 is CASSPIPMTGTLTTNEKLFF. CDR3 bases: TGTGCCAGCAGTCCGATCCCTATGACAGGGACTCTGACAACTAATGAAAAACTGTTTTTT.

The genes are TRBV5-5 and TRBJ1-4; 8 nucleotides align to TRBD1. Germline CDR1 SGHKS, CDR2 YYEKEE (reference sequence). V lost 2 bases, J lost 3 bases, and 9 bases stayed unmatched. The CDR3 runs 17 residues. The DNA of the CDR3 is TGTGCCAGCAGCTTTCGGCAGGGGGCATCAGCTAATGAAAAACTGTTTTTT. Translation gives CASSFRQGASANEKLFF.

The chain uses TRBV7-8 and TRBJ2-1; 9 bases map to TRBD2. The CDR3 contains 16 residues. Unmatched junction bases numbered 5, after V lost 1 base and J lost 4 bases. Per the germline V gene, CDR1 is SGHVS and CDR2 is FQNEAQ. CDR3 in amino acids: CASSLESLAGYNEQFF. CDR3 nucleotides: TGTGCCAGCAGCTTAGAGTCCCTAGCGGGGTACAATGAGCAGTTCTTC.

The chain links TRBV2 to TRBJ2-7; D unclear. The CDR3 contains 13 residues. The germline CDR1 and CDR2 sequences are SNHLY and FYNNEI. Trimming took off 3 bases at V and 2 bases at J, with 8 bases between the two ends. The CDR3 reads CASSDVPAYEQYF. DNA for the CDR3: TGTGCCAGCAGTGATGTTCCGGCCTACGAGCAGTACTTC.

This clone was counted only a few times. The V call is TRBV24-1, the J call TRBJ2-3, with D perhaps matching TRBD1 or TRBD2 (5 bases each). The germline V gene has CDR1 KGHDR and CDR2 SFDVKD. V was trimmed by 3 bases and J by 0 bases, leaving 18 bases between them. This CDR3 comprises 18 residues. The CDR3 reads CATSDGLVWGGSTDTQYF. CDR3 DNA sequence: TGTGCCACCAGTGATGGGTTGGTCTGGGGCGGGAGCACAGATACGCAGTATTTT.